This T cell receptor (beta chain) was sequenced in a study of spatial heterogeneity in lung cancer. TCRdb re-called the 5' RACE reads through MiXCR, storing one row per CDR3 protein. Here the sample spans nearly 95,000 distinct CDR3 sequences, 15% to 20% being singletons. Sample time point: blood at routine non-recurrence follow-up after resection. This clonotype has just a few counts. Trimming cost V 1 base and J 6 bases, with 12 bases left between them. The CDR3 is 15 amino acids. CDR1 is KGHDR and CDR2 is SFDVKD in the germline V gene. The sequence was collected from a male donor with early-stage non-small cell lung cancer. V and J are TRBV24-1 and TRBJ2-1, with D unresolved. The sequences come from PBMCs, collected at follow-up. CDR3 region: CATSDLSSSINEQFF. DNA of the CDR3: TGTGCCACCAGTGATTTAAGCTCCAGCATCAATGAGCAGTTCTTC.